Presented here are 32 T cell receptor beta chains from one specimen sequenced in a study of long-term antiretroviral therapy in people with HIV. Investigators performed immunoSEQ version v3.0 at survey level. The table came from immunoSEQ multiplex PCR; TCRdb's copy has only in-frame clones and leaves some out. The sample lists some 13,000 clones, 80% occurring once. The material was unsorted PBMCs, obtained 3.2 years before starting antiretroviral therapy. The receptor source for this set is a man aged 35 to 55 with HIV.

The chain joins TRBV6-5 to TRBJ2-7, with D perhaps assigned TRBD1 or TRBD2 (5 bases each). Germline V lookup: CDR1 MNHEY, CDR2 SVGAGI. The CDR3 has 11 residues. The V and J ends lost 10 bases and 5 bases respectively, with 12 bases between them. CDR3 DNA sequence: TGTGCCACCAGAGGGGTCCACGAGCAGTACTTC. Its translation is CATRGVHEQYF.

The gene calls are TRBV7-9 and TRBJ2-1; TRBD2 matches 7 bases. CDR3 length: 15 residues. The germline V gene has CDR1 SEHNR and CDR2 FQNEAQ (reference sequence). V shed 5 bases and J 6 bases; nucleotides not matched to a gene: 10. The DNA for the CDR3 is TGTGCCAGCAGCCCCGGGGGTTGGGGGGGCAATGAGCAGTTCTTC. This encodes CASSPGGWGGNEQFF.

The rearrangement links TRBV10-3 to TRBJ1-1, with 8 bases aligning to TRBD1. This CDR3 comprises 15 residues. Trimming took 5 bases from V and 1 from J; bases not matched to a gene: 6. Per germline, CDR1 ENHRY and CDR2 SYGVKD. This CDR3 reads CAISSWTGQNTEAFF. In DNA, the CDR3 is TGTGCCATCAGTTCCTGGACAGGGCAGAACACTGAAGCTTTCTTT.

The chain is built from TRBV5-1 and TRBJ2-1; 8 positions agree with TRBD2. Per the germline V gene, CDR1 is SGHRS and CDR2 is YFSETQ. This CDR3 has 14 amino acids. With 1 base clipped from V and 8 bases from J, the junction kept 5 bases outside the gene matches. The CDR3 region is CASSLLAGLDEQFF. CDR3 nucleotides: TGCGCCAGCAGCTTGTTAGCGGGGTTGGATGAGCAGTTCTTC.

The chain uses TRBV14 and TRBJ1-4, with a possible D match to TRBD1 (6 bases). Germline CDR1 and CDR2: SGHDN and FVKESK. The CDR3 runs to 15 residues. Trimming stripped 1 base from V and 6 bases from J, with 12 bases between. CDR3 protein: CASSQGGGHYEKLFF. Here the CDR3 DNA reads TGTGCCAGCAGCCAAGGGGGGGGACATTATGAAAAACTGTTTTTT. Variable domain in full (rest from reference TRBV14 and TRBJ1-4): EAGVTQFPSHSVIEKGQTVTLRCDPISGHDNLYWYRRVMGKEIKFLLHFVKESKQDESGMPNNRFLAERTGGTYSTLKVQPAELEDSGVYFCASSQGGGHYEKLFFGSGTQLSVL.

This chain links TRBV7-9 with TRBJ1-1, with a possible D match to TRBD1 (5 bases). Germline-derived CDR1 and CDR2 are SEHNR and FQNEAQ (reference sequence). Deletions cut 5 bases from V and 6 bases from J, with 22 bases between. The CDR3 loop spans 16 amino acids. CDR3 in amino acids: CASSLTLGGESSEAFF. In DNA form, the CDR3 reads TGTGCCAGCAGCCTCACCCTCGGGGGGGAGTCGTCTGAAGCTTTCTTT.

The CDR3 reads CASSARTSGGNTGELFF. CDR3 bases: TGTGCCAGCAGCGCCCGGACTAGCGGGGGGAACACCGGGGAGCTGTTTTTT. The chain carries TRBV11-2 and TRBJ2-2; 13 bases line up with TRBD2. The CDR3 covers 17 residues. CDR1 SGHAT and CDR2 FQNNGV come from the germline V gene. With 5 bases clipped from V and 1 base from J, the junction kept 4 bases outside the gene matches.

The chain couples TRBV29-1 to TRBJ2-7; TRBD1 aligns across 11 bases. The V and J ends lost 6 bases and 1 base, in that order; junction bases with no gene match: 5. Germline assignment: CDR1 SQVTM and CDR2 ANQGSEA. This CDR3 spans 14 amino acids. In DNA, the CDR3 is TGCAGCGTCACCGGGACAGGGGGATCCTACGAGCAGTACTTC. Amino acids: CSVTGTGGSYEQYF.

J is TRBJ2-3 and V is TRBV5-1; D call uncertain. The CDR3 contains 12 residues. V was clipped by 3 bases and J by 5 bases, with 7 bases between them. Germline V gene lookup returns CDR1 SGHRS and CDR2 YFSETQ. In DNA form, the CDR3 reads TGCGCCAGCAGCTACGAAAGAGATACGCAGTATTTT. Its translation: CASSYERDTQYF.

This chain links TRBV18 with TRBJ2-7; tentative D call: TRBD2 (7 bases). The length of the CDR3 is 15 residues. V was clipped by 0 bases and J by 2 bases, with 11 bases between them. From germline, CDR1 is KGHSH and CDR2 LQKENI. For the CDR3, the DNA is TGTGCCAGCTCACCACCGGCGGGGGCAACCTACGAGCAGTACTTC. This translates into CASSPPAGATYEQYF.

This rearrangement joins TRBV14 to TRBJ1-2, with D possibly matching TRBD1 (6 bases). Between the trimmed V and J ends, which lost 6 bases and 4 bases, there was a span of 18 bases. Germline CDR1 reads SGHDN; CDR2 reads FVKESK. The CDR3 has 15 amino acids. In DNA, the CDR3 is TGTGCCAGCAGATATAAACAGGGATATGGCTATGGCTACACCTTC. Translating gives CASRYKQGYGYGYTF.

CDR3 nucleotides: TGCGCCAGCAGCTTCGTTGAGACTAGCGGGGGCGTCGAGACCCAGTACTTC. This gives the protein CASSFVETSGGVETQYF. This sequence joins TRBV5-1 and TRBJ2-5, with 12 nucleotides matching TRBD2. In germline, CDR1 is SGHRS, CDR2 YFSETQ. This CDR3 spans 17 amino acids. The J segment lost 5 bases and the V segment lost 2 bases, leaving 10 bases of the junction unmatched. Filled out from reference TRBV5-1 and TRBJ2-5, the complete variable domain reads KAGVTQTPRYLIKTRGQQVTLSCSPISGHRSVSWYQQTPGQGLQFLFEYFSETQRNKGNFPGRFSGRQFSNSRSEMNVSTLELGDSALYLCASSFVETSGGVETQYFGPGTRLLVL.

The chain employs TRBV7-9 and TRBJ1-1; weak D call: TRBD1 (6 bases). Germline lookup yields CDR1 SEHNR and CDR2 FQNEAQ (reference sequence). Deletions cut 5 bases from V and 4 bases from J, with 20 bases between. The CDR3 length is 16 residues. CDR3 loop: CASSAPGAPLGTEAFF. Written as DNA, the CDR3 is TGTGCCAGCAGCGCCCCAGGGGCCCCCCTAGGCACTGAAGCTTTCTTT.

The chain has TRBV29-1 and TRBJ2-3, with TRBD2 as a possible D gene (7 bases). The CDR3 is made up of 10 amino acids. The V end lost 4 bases, the J end lost 14 bases, and 13 bases lay between the germline ends. From germline, CDR1 is SQVTM and CDR2 ANQGSEA. The CDR3 DNA follows: TGCAGCGTTGTTGGGGGGGCCCCGTATTTT. It codes for CSVVGGAPYF.

This chain joins TRBV5-1 and TRBJ1-2; no definite D call. The germline V gene has CDR1 SGHRS and CDR2 YFSETQ. CDR3 length: 14 amino acids. V lost 0 bases, J lost 8 bases, and 14 bases lay in between. The CDR3 DNA reads as TGCGCCAGCAGCTTGGGGGCCCCGACCTGGGGCTACACCTTC. As protein: CASSLGAPTWGYTF.

The CDR3 DNA reads TGTGCCAGCAGCTTGGGACTAGCGGGGACCTACGAGCAGTACTTC. This sequence encodes CASSLGLAGTYEQYF. The V gene is TRBV5-5, the J gene TRBJ2-7; 11 nucleotides align to TRBD2. The CDR3 runs to 15 residues. The V segment lost 0 bases and the J segment 2 bases; nucleotides outside the gene matches: 1. From germline, CDR1 is SGHKS and CDR2 YYEKEE (reference sequence). Full variable domain (remainder filled in from reference TRBV5-5 and TRBJ2-7): DAGVTQSPTHLIKTRGQQVTLRCSPISGHKSVSWYQQVLGQGPQFIFQYYEKEERGRGNFPDRFSARQFPNYSSELNVNALLLGDSALYLCASSLGLAGTYEQYFGPGTRLTVT.

This clone showed up just a few times. The chain links TRBV11-3 to TRBJ1-1; perhaps TRBD1 as D (5 bases). The germline gives CDR1 SGHNT, CDR2 YENEEA. The CDR3 runs 13 residues. V dropped 7 bases and J dropped 0 bases, with 9 bases sitting between them. The CDR3 sequence is CASTRGVNTEAFF. The CDR3 DNA sequence: TGTGCCAGCACCCGGGGGGTGAACACTGAAGCTTTCTTT.

The rearrangement uses TRBV7-2 and TRBJ2-1; the match to TRBD1 covers 7 bases. With 5 bases clipped from V and 2 bases from J, the junction kept 6 bases outside the gene matches. CDR1 is SGHTA, CDR2 FQGNSA, per germline. The CDR3 covers 15 residues. The CDR3 sequence is CASSPVGTAYNEQFF. The CDR3 DNA reads as TGTGCCAGCAGCCCAGTTGGGACAGCCTACAATGAGCAGTTCTTC.

The chain joins TRBV29-1 to TRBJ1-2, with D possibly being TRBD1 (6 bases). V shed 6 bases and J shed 1 base, with 12 bases lying between them. The length of the CDR3 is 13 residues. Germline V lookup: CDR1 SQVTM, CDR2 ANQGSEA. The CDR3 DNA follows: TGCAGCGTCGCCGGACAGCTTAACTATGGCTACACCTTC. This gives the protein CSVAGQLNYGYTF.

There are a few counts of this clone. The chain combines TRBV27 with TRBJ2-7, with D tentatively TRBD2 (5 bases). V was cut by 6 bases and J by 2 bases, with 14 bases left in between. The CDR3 has 14 residues. The germline CDR1 and CDR2 sequences are MNHEY and SMNVEV (reference sequence). The CDR3 loop reads CASRLRGSPYEQYF. DNA of the CDR3: TGTGCCAGCAGGCTGAGAGGGAGCCCCTACGAGCAGTACTTC.

This clone was seen a handful of times. This chain links TRBV29-1 with TRBJ2-7, with D tentatively TRBD1 (6 bases). Germline CDR1 and CDR2: SQVTM and ANQGSEA. The V end lost 6 bases, the J end lost 7 bases, and 13 bases lay between the germline ends. This CDR3 has 11 residues. The CDR3 DNA reads as TGCAGCGTCACCGGGACAAGGGAGCAGTACTTC. Residues: CSVTGTREQYF.

This clone ranks as large. The V and J genes are TRBV18 and TRBJ1-1; TRBD1 matches 7 bases. The germline V gene has CDR1 KGHSH and CDR2 LQKENI. The CDR3 is 13 amino acids. J gave up 5 bases and V 4 bases, and 4 bases lay outside the gene matches. The chain's CDR3 is CASSLTGRTEAFF. For the CDR3, the DNA is TGTGCCAGCTCACTGACAGGGAGAACTGAAGCTTTCTTT.

The J gene is TRBJ2-7, the V gene TRBV6-1; D is unclear. Germline V gene lookup returns CDR1 MNHNS and CDR2 SASEGT. This CDR3 region has 14 residues. The ends were cut back, 1 base at V and 0 bases at J, with 7 bases in the middle. CDR3 bases: TGTGCCAGCAGTGAAGTGTCGGGCTCCTACGAGCAGTACTTC. Protein: CASSEVSGSYEQYF.

The chain joins TRBV6-1 to TRBJ2-7; D unresolved. V was shortened by 6 bases and J by 2 bases, with 11 bases between the two germline ends. There are 13 residues in the CDR3. Germline CDR1 is MNHNS and CDR2 is SASEGT. The CDR3 DNA is TGTGCCAGCAGATATAACATGCCCTACGAGCAGTACTTC. This codes for CASRYNMPYEQYF.

This clone was counted only a few times. The chain uses TRBV5-1 and TRBJ2-7, with 9 bases matching TRBD2. This CDR3 is 14 amino acids long. The germline V gene encodes CDR1 SGHRS and CDR2 YFSETQ. The V and J ends lost 3 bases and 7 bases, in that order; junction bases with no gene match: 8. The CDR3, as DNA: TGCGCCAGCAGCTCTAGCGGGGCGCCGGGGGAGCAGTACTTC. Its translation is CASSSSGAPGEQYF.

J is TRBJ2-1 and V is TRBV5-8; TRBD1 matches 7 bases. The germline CDR1 and CDR2 sequences are SGHTS and YDEGEE. J gave up 8 bases and V 0 bases, and 11 bases lay outside the gene matches. The CDR3 has 16 amino acids. This CDR3 is CASSLDPDREIDEQFF. In nucleotides, the CDR3 is TGTGCCAGCAGCTTGGACCCCGACAGGGAGATTGATGAGCAGTTCTTC.

This clone was observed a few times. The gene calls are TRBV7-9 and TRBJ2-1, with TRBD1 as a possible D gene (6 bases). V lost 5 bases and J 1 base, leaving 12 bases between the germline ends. The CDR3 loop spans 15 amino acids. Germline loops: CDR1 SEHNR, CDR2 FQNEAQ (reference sequence). The CDR3 reads CASSLPQGSYNEQFF. The CDR3 DNA is TGTGCCAGCAGCCTACCCCAGGGGTCCTACAATGAGCAGTTCTTC. The full variable domain, rest sourced from reference TRBV7-9 and TRBJ2-1, is DTGVSQNPRHKITKRGQNVTFRCDPISEHNRLYWYRQTLGQGPEFLTYFQNEAQLEKSRLLSDRFSAERPKGSFSTLEIQRTEQGDSAMYLCASSLPQGSYNEQFFGPGTRLTVL.

The rearrangement joins TRBV4-1 to TRBJ2-5; no definite D call. Per germline, CDR1 MGHRA and CDR2 YSYEKL. The CDR3 covers 12 residues. Trimming pared 0 bases from V and 5 bases from J, leaving 4 bases between. The CDR3 reads CASSQDSETQYF. Here the CDR3 DNA reads TGCGCCAGCAGCCAAGATAGCGAGACCCAGTACTTC.

The chain recombines TRBV7-9 with TRBJ1-3, with TRBD1 as a possible D gene (6 bases). Trimming removed 6 bases from V and 3 bases from J, with 15 bases in between. Germline lookup yields CDR1 SEHNR and CDR2 FQNEAQ (reference sequence). The CDR3 spans 15 residues. The CDR3 sequence: CASSRHRAGGNTIYF. The CDR3, as DNA: TGTGCCAGCAGTCGCCACAGGGCTGGTGGAAACACCATATATTTT.

This chain connects TRBV5-1 to TRBJ2-7; 11 nucleotides line up with TRBD1. Losses at the gene ends were 5 bases for V and 7 bases for J; bases not matched to a gene: 14. This CDR3 contains 16 residues. The germline V gene encodes CDR1 SGHRS and CDR2 YFSETQ. CDR3 protein: CASSFRSGTGGKEQYF. The CDR3 nucleotides read TGCGCCAGCAGTTTCCGGTCCGGGACAGGGGGTAAGGAGCAGTACTTC.

The chain links TRBV30 to TRBJ2-7; D unclear. The CDR3 covers 12 residues. Germline values: CDR1 GTSNPN, CDR2 SVGIG (reference sequence). Trimming removed 3 bases from V and 1 base from J, with 7 bases in between. CDR3 region: CAWSPGSYEQYF. The CDR3 DNA reads as TGTGCCTGGAGCCCCGGTTCCTACGAGCAGTACTTC.

The chain combines TRBV2 with TRBJ2-6, with D perhaps matching TRBD2 (5 bases). The V and J ends lost 5 bases and 0 bases respectively, with 11 bases between them. From germline, CDR1 is SNHLY and CDR2 FYNNEI. This CDR3 has 16 amino acids. The CDR3 reads CASSYIGLSGANVLTF. In DNA, the CDR3 is TGTGCCAGCAGTTATATAGGACTCTCTGGGGCCAACGTCCTGACTTTC. Using reference TRBV2 and TRBJ2-6 for the parts outside the CDR3, the full variable domain is EPEVTQTPSHQVTQMGQEVILRCVPISNHLYFYWYRQILGQKVEFLVSFYNNEISEKSEIFDDQFSVERPDGSNFTLKIRSTKLEDSAMYFCASSYIGLSGANVLTFGAGSRLTVL.